What follows describes a single T cell receptor (beta chain). Its target is not known. The CDR3 totals 13 residues. CDR1 and CDR2 (germline): GTSNPN, SVGIG (reference sequence). V lost 0 bases, J lost 6 bases, and 3 bases stayed unmatched. The data originate from a study of beta chain features in type 1 diabetes. General study points: Moderate yet significant TCRB CDR3 shortening was seen in Type 1 diabetes patients in all four CD4+ subsets.

Since all of the isolated RNA was reverse transcribed, expressed TCRB transcripts were what got sequenced. Some clones are missing from TCRdb's copy, which holds only in-frame ones; the method was immunoSEQ multiplex PCR. In the table there are approximately 160,000 clones, roughly 60% of which are singletons. This chain joins TRBV30 and TRBJ1-2; 8 positions match TRBD1. The source of this sequence is a young man with type 1 diabetes. The sequenced sample consisted of naive CD4+ T cells from blood. CDR3 residues: CAWSVQGVNGYTF. In nucleotides, the CDR3 is TGTGCCTGGAGTGTACAGGGGGTGAATGGCTACACCTTC.